This TCR beta chain originates from a study of CD8+CD57+ T cells in acquired aplastic anemia. About the research overall: Sorted CD4+ and CD8+ cells yielded DNA averaging approximately 3.5 ug. General study findings and limits: Significance was not reached for CD8+ Simpson's diversity between patients and controls. A set of about 30 CD8+ CDR3 sequences was shared between patients and controls, and these sequences appeared highly expressed in patients.

Turning to this clonotype: Antigen specificity is unknown.

TCR beta VDJ and CDR3 were profiled, and genomic DNA was the template. TCRdb itself ran the reads through MiXCR, one entry per CDR3 protein. The sample includes approximately 190,000 distinct CDR3 sequences, 64% of them seen just once. Germline-derived CDR1 and CDR2 are LNHDA and SQIVND (reference sequence). The CDR3 is 14 amino acids. V trimming: 6 bases; J trimming: 3 bases; junction bases outside the gene matches: 5. The specimen sequenced was sorted CD4+, CD8+, or CD8+CD57+ T cells (not recorded which) from PBMCs. This sequence joins TRBV19 and TRBJ2-1, with 7 positions matching TRBD2. The sequence came from a human donor with severe aplastic anemia or a healthy control (not recorded which). CDR3 amino acids: CASRGLADYNEQFF. CDR3 bases: TGTGCCAGTAGAGGGCTAGCGGACTACAATGAGCAGTTCTTC.